The text below deals with one T cell receptor (beta chain). This specimen belongs to a study of blood T cell repertoires in COVID-19. This table comes from immunoSEQ multiplex PCR, and its TCRdb copy is limited to in-frame clones, with some not included. Of hundreds of thousands of clones listed, under 90% were seen once; the top ten hold 11%. V lost 7 bases and J lost 4; bases outside the gene matches: 4. Per the germline V gene, CDR1 is SGHNT and CDR2 is YENEEA. This CDR3 comprises 14 residues. This chain joins TRBV11-3 and TRBJ2-2, with 9 bases that match TRBD1. The sequenced material came from peripheral blood. This sequence was found in a man in his fifties with COVID-19, enrolled during active disease. The CDR3 region is CASTLTGGTGELFF. The CDR3 DNA follows: TGTGCCAGCACCTTGACAGGGGGCACCGGGGAGCTGTTTTTT.